The rows below give T cell receptor beta chains drawn from one sample of a study of T-cell memory formation after mild COVID-19. TCRdb passed the 5' RACE reads through MiXCR, listing each CDR3 protein once. Of fewer than 700,000 distinct CDR3 sequences listed, roughly 17% were seen once; the top ten hold 12%. The sequencing sample was made of PBMCs or a T cell subset sorted from them (not recorded which). The receptors originated from an adult woman who had mild COVID-19 (a few samples of this study predate the infection). Cell type and time point are not known. The CDR3 runs from the conserved cysteine through the conserved F or W. The D gene is left open where the match is weak. Expanded clones are given a class, and other clones once, few, many or no size at all.

abundance,j_gene,d_gene,len,v_gene,CDR3aa
few,TRBJ1-5,TRBD1,17,TRBV5-1,CASSLYPGTATNQPQHF
.,TRBJ2-5,.,11,TRBV20-1,CSARAPETQYF
.,TRBJ2-7,TRBD2,15,TRBV19,CASSSRTSAAYEQYF
.,TRBJ2-3,TRBD2,15,TRBV7-2,CASSSAGARTDTQYF
few,TRBJ1-2,.,14,TRBV29-1,CSVDRSTGNYGYTF
.,TRBJ1-2,.,14,TRBV12-3/TRBV12-4,CASSIRTGYYGYTF
.,TRBJ2-3,.,15,TRBV7-2,CASSTGWTGTDTQYF
.,TRBJ2-1,TRBD1,14,TRBV19,CASSMRTGLNEQFF
.,TRBJ1-1,.,16,TRBV27,CASSLVIPRGIGEAFF
many,TRBJ2-1,TRBD2,17,TRBV4-2,CASSQVGAGELVNEQFF
few,TRBJ2-5,.,13,TRBV2,CASSRTIQETQYF
few,TRBJ2-5,TRBD2,19,TRBV5-1,CASSLDPEAGGPLVKTQYF
few,TRBJ2-7,.,13,TRBV9,CASDGGSGIEQYF
.,TRBJ1-5,TRBD1,19,TRBV6-2/TRBV6-3,CASSYSPGTGVYSNQPQHF
.,TRBJ2-1,TRBD2,16,TRBV7-2,CASSLVVLTAGVEQFF
few,TRBJ1-5,TRBD1,14,TRBV2,CASSVGGMGQPQHF
many,TRBJ2-2,.,17,TRBV7-6,CASSWLGSGTNTGELFF
few,TRBJ2-1,TRBD2,16,TRBV4-3,CASSQNSGKTGNEQFF
.,TRBJ1-6,.,12,TRBV20-1,CSANFPGSGLHF
.,TRBJ2-3,.,13,TRBV11-2,CASRPRRDDTQYF
many,TRBJ2-1,.,12,TRBV6-2/TRBV6-3,CASTNGYNEQFF
few,TRBJ1-5,.,15,TRBV5-1,CASSSGTDRNQPQHF
.,TRBJ2-7,.,15,TRBV15,CATSTPGAPSYEQYF
.,TRBJ1-5,.,15,TRBV18,CASSPSTTLGQPQHF
.,TRBJ2-1,TRBD2,16,TRBV7-9,CASSLTLSGGSNEQFF
.,TRBJ2-7,TRBD2,15,TRBV20-1,CSARGESGRSYEQYF
.,TRBJ2-1,.,14,TRBV15,CATSRGVTSNEQFF
.,TRBJ2-7,.,13,TRBV25-1,CASSDFPDYEQYF
many,TRBJ2-5,.,11,TRBV24-1,CATSDTVTQYF
few,TRBJ2-7,TRBD2,15,TRBV29-1,CSANEPAGGAYEQYF
.,TRBJ2-3,TRBD2,15,TRBV5-1,CASSSGLAGSDTQYF
.,TRBJ1-3,.,17,TRBV5-1,CASSLDSGPRSGNTIYF
few,TRBJ2-7,TRBD2,13,TRBV20-1,CSARAGGAYEQYF
.,TRBJ2-5,.,13,TRBV2,CASSPPGRETQYF
.,TRBJ2-7,TRBD2,17,TRBV14,CASSQAAGTSGSNEQYF
.,TRBJ2-1,.,13,TRBV7-2,CASSMDRFEEQFF
few,TRBJ2-7,TRBD2,14,TRBV5-4,CASSQDWASGEQYF
few,TRBJ1-1,TRBD1,16,TRBV4-3,CASSQGSGQGNTEAFF
.,TRBJ2-7,.,14,TRBV5-8,CASSPLRGTGEQYF
few,TRBJ2-1,.,14,TRBV30,CAWSDWGRDNEQFF
few,TRBJ1-6,TRBD1,14,TRBV5-6,CASSAQGARSPLHF
few,TRBJ1-5,.,14,TRBV20-1,CSARDEAEVKSQHF
few,TRBJ1-5,.,13,TRBV20-1,CSAAIGPNQPQHF
many,TRBJ2-7,TRBD2,14,TRBV7-3,CASSLGSSGYEQYF
few,TRBJ2-7,.,15,TRBV4-1,CASSQSRGKSYEQYF
few,TRBJ2-1,TRBD2,16,TRBV12-3/TRBV12-4,CASSQHRLAGGHEQFF
few,TRBJ2-1,.,18,TRBV11-2,CASSLEELAGQSYNEQFF
.,TRBJ2-1,.,13,TRBV3-1,CASSFLANDEQFF
many,TRBJ2-1,.,13,TRBV7-9,CASSSQGVYEQFF
few,TRBJ2-7,.,13,TRBV12-3/TRBV12-4,CASRPTASYEQYF
.,TRBJ2-3,TRBD2,15,TRBV5-6,CASSLREGGTDTQYF
few,TRBJ2-5,.,14,TRBV6-6,CASSYYRGGETQYF
few,TRBJ2-4,TRBD1,12,TRBV29-1,CSSRTGRNIQYF